This record covers a single T cell receptor beta chain. The trim removed 4 bases at V and 0 bases at J, leaving 14 bases unmatched. This CDR3 contains 19 residues. The V gene's germline CDR1 is PRHDT and CDR2 FYEKMQ (reference sequence). Naive CD8 cells comprised CD45RO-negative, CCR7-positively selected cells, excluding terminally differentiated effector memory CD45RA+ cells. This specimen belongs to a study of shared clonotypes between healthy human individuals. The table came from immunoSEQ multiplex PCR; TCRdb's copy has only in-frame clones and leaves some out. This table holds some 600,000 clones, 95% to 97% found once.

The sample was naive CD8+ T cells sorted from blood. J is TRBJ2-1 and V is TRBV13; 8 bases agree with TRBD2. This receptor was identified in a woman under 40 in good health. This CDR3 is CASSSGLAEGTSSYNEQFF. Here the CDR3 DNA reads TGTGCCAGCAGCTCCGGACTAGCAGAGGGGACGAGCTCCTACAATGAGCAGTTCTTC.